A selection of T cell receptor beta chains follows, all from one sample in a study of cytomegalovirus exposure and HLA in healthy donors. TCRdb's table, derived via immunoSEQ multiplex PCR, lists solely in-frame clones and lacks some. The table lists 90,000 to 150,000 clones, approximately 80% of them singletons. The sample consisted of PBMCs. Source of these receptors: a woman under 30 in good health and CMV-seronegative. CDR3s include the opening cysteine and the closing phenylalanine or tryptophan. A D gene is named only where the DNA matches it firmly. Some rows have no size entry. The others give once, few or many, or a class for an expanded clone.

V gene	clone size	D gene	J gene	CDR3 DNA	CDR3 protein
TRBV6-5	-	TRBD1	TRBJ1-5	TGTGCCAGCAGTAGGGACAGGGCGAGCAATCAGCCCCAGCATTTT	CASSRDRASNQPQHF
TRBV5-8	-	-	TRBJ1-3	TGTGCCAGCAGCTTGGGCTTAGTCCTTTCTGGAAACACCATATATTTT	CASSLGLVLSGNTIYF
TRBV4-2	-	TRBD1	TRBJ2-2	TGTGCCAGCAGCCACCCCGGGACAGGTGGGAACACCGGGGAGCTGTTTTTT	CASSHPGTGGNTGELFF
TRBV5-1	-	-	TRBJ2-7	TGCGCCAGCAGCTTGGGGGCAGGATTCTACGAGCAGTACTTC	CASSLGAGFYEQYF
TRBV6-5	-	-	TRBJ1-5	TGTGCCAGCAGCTATTCCGCCGGGGGAAATCAGCCCCAGCATTTT	CASSYSAGGNQPQHF
TRBV25-1	few	-	TRBJ1-4	TGTGCCAGCAGTGAACCCCGACAGTTTAATGAAAAACTGTTTTTT	CASSEPRQFNEKLFF
TRBV5-1	-	TRBD1	TRBJ2-1	TGCGCCAGCAGCCTCTCAACAGGGGGCAATGAGCAGTTCTTC	CASSLSTGGNEQFF
TRBV5-4	once	TRBD2	TRBJ2-7	TGTGCCAGCAGCCGCGGACTAGCGGGGGGCGAGCAGTACTTC	CASSRGLAGGEQYF
TRBV6-1	-	-	TRBJ2-1	TGTGCCAGCAGTGTCCAGGGGCACCAACGCTACAATGAGCAGTTCTTC	CASSVQGHQRYNEQFF
TRBV7-9	-	-	TRBJ2-7	TGTGCCAGCAGCTTTGTGGGCGCTCAGTACGAGCAGTACTTC	CASSFVGAQYEQYF
TRBV5-1	-	TRBD1	TRBJ2-1	TGCGCCAGCAGGAAAGACAGGGGGCCAGAGCAGTTCTTC	CASRKDRGPEQFF
TRBV19	-	TRBD1	TRBJ1-2	TGTGCCAGTGACTGGACAGGGGATTCTGGCTACACCTTC	CASDWTGDSGYTF
TRBV18	few	-	TRBJ2-5	TGTGCCAGCCCCCGGGAGACCCAGTACTTC	CASPRETQYF
TRBV4-1	-	TRBD1	TRBJ2-7	TGCGCCAGCAGCCAAGGCTTGGGACAGGGGTACTACGAGCAGTACTTC	CASSQGLGQGYYEQYF
TRBV6-5	-	TRBD2	TRBJ2-7	TGTGCCAGCAGGGGGACTAGCGGACCCTCCTACGAGCAGTACTTC	CASRGTSGPSYEQYF
TRBV4-1	-	TRBD1	TRBJ2-7	TGCGCCAGCAGCCAACCGGACAGGGGTTCCTACGAGCAGTACTTC	CASSQPDRGSYEQYF
TRBV7-9	-	-	TRBJ1-2	TGTGCCAGCAGCCCAGCAGGGCAAGGTGGCTACACCTTC	CASSPAGQGGYTF
TRBV7-9	once	-	TRBJ2-7	TGTGCCAGCAGCTTCGGACAGACCTACGAGCAGTACTTC	CASSFGQTYEQYF
TRBV27	-	TRBD1	TRBJ2-7	TGTGCCACCGGACAGGGCAGCCACGAGCAGTACTTC	CATGQGSHEQYF
TRBV5-5	once	TRBD1	TRBJ2-1	TGTGCCAGCAGCTTGGAGGGACAGGGTTTTTACAATGAGCAGTTCTTC	CASSLEGQGFYNEQFF
TRBV6-5	-	TRBD2	TRBJ2-7	TGTGCCAGCAGTTACTCTAGCGGGGGAGTTAGCGAGCAGTACTTC	CASSYSSGGVSEQYF
TRBV29-1	once	TRBD1	TRBJ2-7	TGCAGCGTCGCAAGGGGGACAGGGGACGAGCAGTACTTC	CSVARGTGDEQYF
TRBV10-3	-	TRBD1	TRBJ1-5	TGTGCCATCAGTGCAGCACAGGGGGGGATAAATCAGCCCCAGCATTTT	CAISAAQGGINQPQHF
TRBV27	-	-	TRBJ1-2	TGTGCCAGCAGTCCGACGGGGCAGGGGTATGGCTACACCTTC	CASSPTGQGYGYTF
TRBV7-7	-	TRBD2	TRBJ2-1	TGTGCCAGCAGCCCGATCATAGCGGGAGGCCTCAATGAGCAGTTCTTC	CASSPIIAGGLNEQFF
TRBV15	-	TRBD1	TRBJ2-2	TGTGCCACCAGCAGAGACGCTGGAGGACAGGGACGCACCACCGGGGAGCTGTTTTTT	CATSRDAGGQGRTTGELFF
TRBV29-1	-	-	TRBJ2-6	TGCAGCGTTGAGGGGCCTAGGCTCTCTGGGGCCAACGTCCTGACTTTC	CSVEGPRLSGANVLTF